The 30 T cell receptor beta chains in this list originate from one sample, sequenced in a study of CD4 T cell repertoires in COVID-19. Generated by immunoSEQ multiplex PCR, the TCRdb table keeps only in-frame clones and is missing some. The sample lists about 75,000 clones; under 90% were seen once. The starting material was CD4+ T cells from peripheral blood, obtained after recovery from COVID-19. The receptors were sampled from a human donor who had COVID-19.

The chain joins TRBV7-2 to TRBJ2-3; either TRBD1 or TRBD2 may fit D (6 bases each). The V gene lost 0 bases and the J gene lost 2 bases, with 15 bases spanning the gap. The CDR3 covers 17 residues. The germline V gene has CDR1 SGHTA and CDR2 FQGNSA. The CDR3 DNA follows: TGTGCCAGCAGCTTAGCCGTGGGGGGCGGGGACACAGATACGCAGTATTTT. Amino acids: CASSLAVGGGDTDTQYF.

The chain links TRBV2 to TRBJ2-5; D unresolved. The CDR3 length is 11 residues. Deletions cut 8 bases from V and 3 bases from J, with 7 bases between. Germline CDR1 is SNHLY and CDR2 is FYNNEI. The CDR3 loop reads CASEIKETQYF. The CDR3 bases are TGTGCCAGCGAAATTAAAGAGACCCAGTACTTC.

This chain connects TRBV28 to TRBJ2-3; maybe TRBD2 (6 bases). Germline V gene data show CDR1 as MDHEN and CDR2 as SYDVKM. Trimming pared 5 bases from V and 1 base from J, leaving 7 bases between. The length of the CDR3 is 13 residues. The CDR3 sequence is CASSGGGTDTQYF. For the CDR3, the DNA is TGTGCCAGCAGTGGCGGGGGCACAGATACGCAGTATTTT.

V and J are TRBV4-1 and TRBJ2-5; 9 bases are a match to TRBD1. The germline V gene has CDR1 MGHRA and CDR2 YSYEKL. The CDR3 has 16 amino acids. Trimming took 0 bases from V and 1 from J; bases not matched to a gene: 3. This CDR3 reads CASSQEGDRVQETQYF. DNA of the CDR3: TGCGCCAGCAGCCAAGAGGGGGACAGGGTCCAAGAGACCCAGTACTTC.

Written as DNA, the CDR3 is TGTGCCAGCAGTGAGAGGACCGGGGGCACTGAAGCTTTCTTT. This translates into CASSERTGGTEAFF. This chain links TRBV6-1 with TRBJ1-1, with D possibly TRBD1 on 5 matching bases. The V gene lost 3 bases and the J gene lost 4 bases, with 12 bases spanning the gap. Germline CDR1 is MNHNS and CDR2 is SASEGT. This CDR3 has 14 residues.

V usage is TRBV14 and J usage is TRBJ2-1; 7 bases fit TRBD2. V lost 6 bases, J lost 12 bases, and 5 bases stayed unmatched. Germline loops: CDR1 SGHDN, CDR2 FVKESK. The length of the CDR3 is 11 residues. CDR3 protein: CASRAAGMQFF. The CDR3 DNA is TGTGCCAGCAGGGCAGCGGGGATGCAGTTCTTC.

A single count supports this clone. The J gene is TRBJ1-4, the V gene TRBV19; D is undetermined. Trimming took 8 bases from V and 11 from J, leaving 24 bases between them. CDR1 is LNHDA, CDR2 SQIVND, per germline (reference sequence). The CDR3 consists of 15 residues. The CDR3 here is CASENIGGIEMKLFF. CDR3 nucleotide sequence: TGTGCCAGTGAGAATATTGGAGGGATCGAGATGAAACTGTTTTTT.

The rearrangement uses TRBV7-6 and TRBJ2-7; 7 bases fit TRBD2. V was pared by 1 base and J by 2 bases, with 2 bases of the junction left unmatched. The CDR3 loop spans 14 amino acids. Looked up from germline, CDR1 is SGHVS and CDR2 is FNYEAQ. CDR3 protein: CASSLVAGTYEQYF. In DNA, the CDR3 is TGTGCCAGCAGCTTAGTAGCGGGTACCTACGAGCAGTACTTC.

The CDR3 DNA is TGTGCCAGCAGCTTCGGGACAGATACCGGGGAGCTGTTTTTT. Protein sequence: CASSFGTDTGELFF. This chain joins TRBV11-1 and TRBJ2-2, with TRBD1 matching 7 bases. CDR3 length: 14 residues. Trimming removed 3 bases from V and 5 bases from J; junction bases left unmatched: 3. Germline-derived CDR1 and CDR2 are SGHAT and FQDESV (reference sequence). Using reference TRBV11-1 and TRBJ2-2 for the parts outside the CDR3, the full variable domain is EAEVAQSPRYKITEKSQAVAFWCDPISGHATLYWYRQILGQGPELLVQFQDESVVDDSQLPKDRFSAERLKGVDSTLKIQPAELGDSAMYLCASSFGTDTGELFFGEGSRLTVL.

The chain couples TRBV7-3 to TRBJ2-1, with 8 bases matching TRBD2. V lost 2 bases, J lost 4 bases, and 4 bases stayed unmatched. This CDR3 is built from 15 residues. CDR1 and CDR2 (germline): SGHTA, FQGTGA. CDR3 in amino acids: CASSLEAGEYNEQFF. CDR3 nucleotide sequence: TGTGCCAGCAGCTTAGAAGCGGGGGAATACAATGAGCAGTTCTTC.

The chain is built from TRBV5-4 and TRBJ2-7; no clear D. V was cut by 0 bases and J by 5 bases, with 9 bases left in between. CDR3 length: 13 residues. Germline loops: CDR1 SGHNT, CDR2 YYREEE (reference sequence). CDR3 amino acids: CASSLGGSDEQYF. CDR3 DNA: TGTGCCAGCAGCTTGGGAGGAAGCGACGAGCAGTACTTC.

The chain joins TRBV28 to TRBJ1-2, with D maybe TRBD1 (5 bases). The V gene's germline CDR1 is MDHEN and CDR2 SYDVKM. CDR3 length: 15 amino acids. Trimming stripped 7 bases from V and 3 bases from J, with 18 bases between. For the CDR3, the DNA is TGTGCCAGCATGGCGCAGACCCAAGGGGACTATGGCTACACCTTC. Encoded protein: CASMAQTQGDYGYTF.

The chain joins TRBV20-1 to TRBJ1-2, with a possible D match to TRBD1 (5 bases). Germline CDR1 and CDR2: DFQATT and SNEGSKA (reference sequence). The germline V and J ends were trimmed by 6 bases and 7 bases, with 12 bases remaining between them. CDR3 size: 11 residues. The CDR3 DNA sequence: TGCAGTGCGCAGGGCCTTACTGGCTACACCTTC. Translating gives CSAQGLTGYTF.

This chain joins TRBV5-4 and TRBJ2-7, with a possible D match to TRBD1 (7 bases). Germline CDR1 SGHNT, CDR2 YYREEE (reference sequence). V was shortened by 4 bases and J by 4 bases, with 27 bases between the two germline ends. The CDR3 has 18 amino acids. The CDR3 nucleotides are TGTGCCAGCAGCCCCATAGGAATTGGTGGAGGGGGCGGGTACGAGCAGTACTTC. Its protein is CASSPIGIGGGGGYEQYF.

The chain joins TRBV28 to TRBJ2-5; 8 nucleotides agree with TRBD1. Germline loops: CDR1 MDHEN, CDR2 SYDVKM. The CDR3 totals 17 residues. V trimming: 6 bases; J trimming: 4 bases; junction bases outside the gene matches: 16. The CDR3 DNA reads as TGTGCCAGCAGCTTCGGTGCAGGCCAGGGGGCGTCAGAGACCCAGTACTTC. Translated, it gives CASSFGAGQGASETQYF.

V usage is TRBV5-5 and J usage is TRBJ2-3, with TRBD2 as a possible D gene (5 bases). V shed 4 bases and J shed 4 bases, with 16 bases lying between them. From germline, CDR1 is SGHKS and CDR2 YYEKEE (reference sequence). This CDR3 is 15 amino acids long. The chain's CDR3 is CASSGGLNPSDTQYF. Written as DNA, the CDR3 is TGTGCCAGCAGCGGAGGACTGAACCCTTCAGATACGCAGTATTTT.

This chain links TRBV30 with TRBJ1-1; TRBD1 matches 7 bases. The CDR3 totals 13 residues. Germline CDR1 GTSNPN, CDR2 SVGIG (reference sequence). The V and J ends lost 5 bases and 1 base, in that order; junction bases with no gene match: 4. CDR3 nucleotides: TGTGCCTGGGCGGGACAGACGAACACTGAAGCTTTCTTT. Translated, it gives CAWAGQTNTEAFF.

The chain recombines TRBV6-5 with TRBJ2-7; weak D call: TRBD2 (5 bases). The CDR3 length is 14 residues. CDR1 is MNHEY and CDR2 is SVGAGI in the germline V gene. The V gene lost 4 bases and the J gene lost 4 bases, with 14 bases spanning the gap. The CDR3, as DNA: TGTGCCAGCAGTTTACTAGAATCTCGGTACGAGCAGTACTTC. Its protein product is CASSLLESRYEQYF.

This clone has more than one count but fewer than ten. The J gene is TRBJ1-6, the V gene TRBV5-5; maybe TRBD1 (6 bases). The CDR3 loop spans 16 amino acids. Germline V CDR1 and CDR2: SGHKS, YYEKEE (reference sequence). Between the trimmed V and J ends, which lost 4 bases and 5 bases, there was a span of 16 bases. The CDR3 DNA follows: TGTGCCAGCAGCCGGGAAGGGGGGCGAAATAATTCACCCCTCCACTTT. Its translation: CASSREGGRNNSPLHF.

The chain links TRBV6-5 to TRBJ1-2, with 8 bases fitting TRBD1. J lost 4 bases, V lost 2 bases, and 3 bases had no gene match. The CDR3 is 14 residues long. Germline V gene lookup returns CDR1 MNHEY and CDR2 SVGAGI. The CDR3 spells CASSYGTGSYGYTF. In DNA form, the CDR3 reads TGTGCCAGCAGTTACGGGACAGGCAGCTATGGCTACACCTTC.

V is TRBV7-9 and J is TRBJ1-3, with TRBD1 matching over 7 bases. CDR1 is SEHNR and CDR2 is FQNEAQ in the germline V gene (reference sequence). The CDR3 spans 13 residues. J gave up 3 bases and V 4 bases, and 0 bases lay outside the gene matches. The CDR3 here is CASSSGGGNTIYF. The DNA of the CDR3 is TGTGCCAGCAGCTCAGGGGGTGGAAACACCATATATTTT.

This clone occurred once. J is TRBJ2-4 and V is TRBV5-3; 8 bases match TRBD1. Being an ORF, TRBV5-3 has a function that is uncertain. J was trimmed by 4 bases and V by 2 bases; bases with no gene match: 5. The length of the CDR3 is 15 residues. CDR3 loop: CARSLKTGDKNIQYF. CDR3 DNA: TGTGCCAGAAGCTTAAAGACAGGGGATAAAAACATTCAGTACTTC.

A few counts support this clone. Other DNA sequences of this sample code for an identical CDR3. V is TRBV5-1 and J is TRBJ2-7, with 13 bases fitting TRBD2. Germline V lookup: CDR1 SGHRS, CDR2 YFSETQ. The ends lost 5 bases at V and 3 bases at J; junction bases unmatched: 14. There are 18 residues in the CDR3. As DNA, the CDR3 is TGCGCCAGCAGGGCCGGGACTAGCGGGATGGTACTAAACTACGAGCAGTACTTC. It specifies CASRAGTSGMVLNYEQYF. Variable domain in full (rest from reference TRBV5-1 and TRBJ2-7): KAGVTQTPRYLIKTRGQQVTLSCSPISGHRSVSWYQQTPGQGLQFLFEYFSETQRNKGNFPGRFSGRQFSNSRSEMNVSTLELGDSALYLCASRAGTSGMVLNYEQYFGPGTRLTVT.

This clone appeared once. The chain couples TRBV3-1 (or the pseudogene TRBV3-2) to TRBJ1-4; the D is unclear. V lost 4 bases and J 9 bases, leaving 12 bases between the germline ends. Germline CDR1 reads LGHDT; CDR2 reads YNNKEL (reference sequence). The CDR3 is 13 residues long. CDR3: CASSPTVGKKLFF. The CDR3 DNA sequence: TGTGCCAGCAGCCCCACAGTCGGGAAAAAACTGTTTTTT.

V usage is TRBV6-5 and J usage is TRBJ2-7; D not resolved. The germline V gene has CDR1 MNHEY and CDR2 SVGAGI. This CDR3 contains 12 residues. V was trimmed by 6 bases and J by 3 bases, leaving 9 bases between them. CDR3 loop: CASSASFYEQYF. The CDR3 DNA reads TGTGCCAGCAGCGCCTCATTCTACGAGCAGTACTTC.

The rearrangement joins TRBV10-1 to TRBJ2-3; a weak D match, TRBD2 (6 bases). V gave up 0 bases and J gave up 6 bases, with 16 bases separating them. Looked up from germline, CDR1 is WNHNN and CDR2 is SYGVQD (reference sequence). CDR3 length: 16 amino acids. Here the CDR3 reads CASSESSGGSPDTQYF. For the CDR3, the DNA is TGCGCCAGCAGTGAGTCTAGTGGGGGGTCCCCGGATACGCAGTATTTT.

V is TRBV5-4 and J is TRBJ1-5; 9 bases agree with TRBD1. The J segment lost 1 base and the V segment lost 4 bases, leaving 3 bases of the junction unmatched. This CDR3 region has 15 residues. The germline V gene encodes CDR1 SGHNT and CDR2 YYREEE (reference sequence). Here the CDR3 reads CASSLDRGSNQPQHF. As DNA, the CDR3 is TGTGCCAGCAGCCTGGACAGGGGAAGCAATCAGCCCCAGCATTTT. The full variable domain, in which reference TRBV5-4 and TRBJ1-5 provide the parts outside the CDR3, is ETGVTQSPTHLIKTRGQQVTLRCSSQSGHNTVSWYQQALGQGPQFIFQYYREEENGRGNFPPRFSGLQFPNYSSELNVNALELDDSALYLCASSLDRGSNQPQHFGDGTRLSIL.

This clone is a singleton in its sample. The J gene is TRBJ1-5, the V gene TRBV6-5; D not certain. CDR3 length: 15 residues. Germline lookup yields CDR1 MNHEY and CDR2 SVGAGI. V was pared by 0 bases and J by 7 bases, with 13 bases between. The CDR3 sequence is CASSYSNMDGQPQHF. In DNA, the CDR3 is TGTGCCAGCAGTTACTCGAATATGGACGGGCAGCCCCAGCATTTT.

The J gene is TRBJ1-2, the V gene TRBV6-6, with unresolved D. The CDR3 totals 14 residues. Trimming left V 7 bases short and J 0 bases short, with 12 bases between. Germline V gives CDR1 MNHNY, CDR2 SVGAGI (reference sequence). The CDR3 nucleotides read TGTGCCAGCAAACCGGCGGCAGCTAACTATGGCTACACCTTC. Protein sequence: CASKPAAANYGYTF.

CDR3 nucleotides: TGTGCCAGTAGTATAGAAGGGCCCGGAGATACGCAGTATTTT. It encodes CASSIEGPGDTQYF. The rearrangement links TRBV19 to TRBJ2-3, with D unclear. The CDR3 is made up of 14 amino acids. The V end lost 0 bases, the J end lost 5 bases, and 9 bases lay between the germline ends. Germline V gene data show CDR1 as LNHDA and CDR2 as SQIVND (reference sequence).